This is a list of T cell receptor beta chains from one sample in a study of graft-versus-host responses after intestinal transplantation. No antigens are known for them. Libraries were prepared by immunoSEQ multiplex PCR; TCRdb keeps only in-frame clonotypes and omits some of them. The table lists over 100,000 clones, just under 95% of them singletons, with 1% to 1.5% in the top ten. The sample in question was unstimulated CD8+ T cells sorted from spleen or lymph node cells, obtained before transplant. The receptor set was obtained from a human donor who was the organ donor for an intestinal transplant. Both conserved end residues are part of each CDR3. D genes are given only for firm matches. Size is stated for part of the rows, as once, few or many counts, or as a class when the clone is expanded.

>TRBV5-1|.|TRBJ2-5|.|15
TGCGCCAGCAGCTTGAGGGGGGGTCCTCTGGAGACCCAGTACTTC
CASSLRGGPLETQYF
>TRBV4-2|TRBD2|TRBJ2-1|.|14
TGTGCCAGCAGCCAAGGGCTAGCGGTCGTTGAGCAGTTCTTC
CASSQGLAVVEQFF
>TRBV30|TRBD1|TRBJ2-7|.|16
TGTGCCTGGAGTGTACTAGTCAGGGACAGGGGATACGAGCAGTACTTC
CAWSVLVRDRGYEQYF
>TRBV28|.|TRBJ1-2|.|14
TGTGCCAGCAGTTATGGACCGGAGAACTATGGCTACACCTTC
CASSYGPENYGYTF
>TRBV28|TRBD1|TRBJ2-3|.|15
TGTGCCAGCAGTAAACCACTCACAGGGGTGGAAACGCAGTATTTT
CASSKPLTGVETQYF
>TRBV30|.|TRBJ2-3|once|14
TGTGCCTGGGGGTCCGCTTGGGGGGCAGATACGCAGTATTTT
CAWGSAWGADTQYF
>TRBV2|.|TRBJ2-5|.|12
TGTGCCAGCAGGACAGGAGAAGAGACCCAGTACTTC
CASRTGEETQYF
>TRBV29-1|.|TRBJ2-2|.|15
TGCAGCGTTGAAGGCGGGTCGGGCACCACCGGGGAGCTGTTTTTT
CSVEGGSGTTGELFF
>TRBV7-9|.|TRBJ1-3|.|14
TGTGCCAGCAGCCCACAGGTCTCTGGAAACACCATATATTTT
CASSPQVSGNTIYF
>TRBV28|TRBD2|TRBJ2-2|once|20
TGTGCCAGCAGTTCCGATTCGGGACTAGCGGGAGGGTTGTCCCCCGGGGAGCTGTTTTTT
CASSSDSGLAGGLSPGELFF
>TRBV7-2|.|TRBJ1-5|.|16
TGTGCCAGCAGCTTGGTGTGGGGGACTCGCAATCAGCCCCAGCATTTT
CASSLVWGTRNQPQHF
>TRBV21-1|.|TRBJ2-5|.|14
TGTGCCAGCAGCGGCCGGGACAGGGAGGAGACCCAGTACTTC
CASSGRDREETQYF
>TRBV9|.|TRBJ1-2|.|14
TGTGCCAGCAGCGTAGACGGCCGTAACTATGGCTACACCTTC
CASSVDGRNYGYTF
>TRBV6-5|.|TRBJ1-4|.|15
TGTGCCAGCAGTGCCCTTTGGCGGACTAATGAAAAACTGTTTTTT
CASSALWRTNEKLFF
>TRBV7-9|TRBD1|TRBJ2-2|.|13
TGTGCCGGGGACAGGGGGCGCACCGGGGAGCTGTTTTTT
CAGDRGRTGELFF
>TRBV18|TRBD2|TRBJ2-5|once|13
TGTGCCAGGCAACTAGCGGCCCAAGAGACCCAGTACTTC
CARQLAAQETQYF